The sequence of this T cell receptor beta chain was determined in a study of T cell responses to AZD1222 COVID-19 vaccine. Study-wide results and caveats: Researchers report vaccine-associated CD4 TCRs spanning spike, with dominance at 160-218 and 743-854. White British ancestry dominated among donors, who included more females, and clonal diversity was possibly underestimated. The study reported that nearly half of spike-specific TCRs target unmutated variant regions. Sampled repertoires all dated from after the peak T cell response.

Produced via immunoSEQ multiplex PCR; TCRdb's table is partial and in-frame only. The data contain tens of thousands of clones, 75% to 95% of them singletons. To note about this clone: The antigen is unknown.

With 2 bases clipped from V and 5 bases from J, the junction kept 8 bases outside the gene matches. Per germline, CDR1 MGHRA and CDR2 YSYEKL. The CDR3 length is 16 residues. This chain joins TRBV4-1 and TRBJ2-5; 10 positions match TRBD2. The sequence derives from an adult who received the MenACWY meningococcal vaccine as a control. The specimen comprised peripheral blood, sampled 28 days after the second dose of the MenACWY control vaccine. CDR3 sequence reads: CASSQFLAGEGETQYF. The CDR3 nucleotides read TGCGCCAGCAGCCAATTCCTAGCGGGGGAGGGGGAGACCCAGTACTTC.